The source of this T cell receptor beta chain is a study of cytomegalovirus exposure and HLA in healthy donors (dated by TCRdb to between 2016 and 2019). At the level of the whole study: According to an earlier analysis of 587 of the donors, 150 million to 200 million T cells yielded roughly 110 million unique TCR beta sequences and 276 Gb of sequence data. An early release covering over 500 HLA-typed donors comprised about 300 gigabases of sequencing data and some 79 million unique TCR sequences. Among the roughly 400 genotyped donors, approximately 76% belonged to the genetic ancestry cluster associated with self-reported Caucasian donors. The study aimed to test whether cataloging public T cell receptors could reveal signatures of past pathogen exposure. The T cell repertoires of some 670 subjects were profiled by immunosequencing and related to cytomegalovirus serostatus. Along with the roughly 700-subject first cohort, a separate validation cohort of over a hundred different subjects was used. The study combined high-throughput TCR immunosequencing, statistical association of individual TCRs with disease status, and machine learning to predict cytomegalovirus infection status. In a later analysis, previously published TCR beta repertoires from about 640 donors were re-analyzed and high-resolution HLA genotyping was added so that TCR occurrence patterns could be studied. Rather than drawing on any new phenotypic data, the later analysis identified candidate immune exposures from TCR beta sequences and the way those sequences occurred across donors. To decide whether each TCR beta V gene segment behaved as functional or pseudogenic, an earlier analysis of some 600 of the donors relied on high-throughput TCR beta sequencing. Donor age, sex, ethnicity and CMV serostatus were compiled alongside the repertoire data. A later genetic analysis used genome-wide SNP genotypes for about 60% of the roughly 670 donors, treating that subset as a discovery cohort. Every discovery cohort repertoire had been produced on one sequencing platform. Class I and class II HLA loci were covered by the typing at four-digit resolution. The number of donors typed differed by locus, with about 620-630 for A, B, C, DRB1 and DQB1, 522 for DQA1, 600 to 610 for DPA1, and some 470 for DPB1. Because of strong linkage in the cohort, roughly five DR-DQ haplotypes were treated as single units for association and clustering. On average, roughly 240,000 unique TCR beta nucleotide sequences were sequenced per donor among 398 genotyped donors of the cohort, with around 19% of those sequences being non-productive.

Library construction relied on the immunoSEQ multiplex PCR assay. The multiplex PCR relied on a mix of 60 forward primers for TCR Vbeta segments and 13 reverse primers for TCR Jbeta segments. The CDR3 region of rearranged TCR beta genes was amplified from genomic DNA with a multiplex PCR assay. The Illumina HiSeq System was used to sequence the amplified TCR beta libraries as 87-base-pair reads. In the authors' own workflow: Across the 500 to 700 repertoires, a later analysis counted tens of millions of unique TCR beta chains, some 11 million of which were shared by at least two donors. A nearest-neighbor algorithm error-corrected the raw reads and collapsed the reads into unique sequences, merging closely related sequences to remove PCR and sequencing errors. V, D and J gene segments were assigned by aligning CDR3 sequences to IMGT reference sequences. Each retained sequence needed at least a six-nucleotide match to both a V gene segment and a J gene segment. Rearrangements were called productive when the CDR3 lacked stop codons and stayed in frame with V and J; all others were non-productive. Following IMGT convention, CDR3 was defined as the stretch from the second conserved V-encoded cysteine to the conserved J-encoded phenylalanine. The earlier analysis of about 500 of the donors excluded sequences that lacked an unambiguous match to a single V gene segment. An earlier analysis of 587 of the donors called V segments functional above 56.7% productive rearrangements and segregating when the between-donor standard deviation exceeded 5%. A statistical classification framework was built for diagnosing cytomegalovirus status from the catalog of TCR beta chain sequences. V and J gene assignment, in a later analysis, came from comparing TCR nucleotide sequences with IMGT/GENE-DB human TR gene sequences. A later analysis assigned CDR3 sequences and most-parsimonious VDJ recombination scenarios with the TCRdist pipeline. In a later analysis, every TCR beta chain was defined by the combination of its CDR3 amino acid sequence and its V-gene family, and reads without a unique V-gene family were dropped. In a later analysis, 450 to 600 highly shared, low-generation-probability nucleotide sequences were removed to address suspected cross-contamination and a sequencing artifact. In a later analysis, a clonal expansion index for each public chain was calculated from normalized within-repertoire ranks of inferred template counts. Generation probabilities in a later analysis came from a VDJ recombination model fitted to out-of-frame rearrangements, and those results were checked against IGoR. Hypergeometric tests were used in a later analysis to score TCR-TCR, TCR-HLA and TCR-CMV co-occurrence, with a repertoire-size bias correction applied to the TCR pairs. To estimate false discovery rates, a later analysis permuted the HLA or CMV assignments 20 times. A later analysis grouped co-occurring TCRs with DBSCAN, adding TCRdist sequence similarity when clustering within HLA-allele-positive subsets. Repertoires with fewer than 30,000 or more than 120,000 public chains were left out of co-occurrence clustering, as were four to six repertoires with anomalous nucleotide sharing. TCRdb limited this immuneACCESS table to in-frame rearrangements with V and J called. A share of clones is missing; checked studies link under half to unresolved V genes, and the rest is unexplained. The DNA gave D and trimming, while V, J and clone size come from that table. Here the sample has approximately 100,000 clones; approximately 80% occur a single time. The ten largest clones capture roughly 2.6% of the sample.

In total, over 600 healthy bone marrow donors made up the cohort. At the time of sampling, all cohort members were nominally healthy, though unrecorded immune exposures were likely present. The donor tested CMV seronegative and was one of the 352 seronegative cohort members. Each donor provided a peripheral blood sample, and peripheral blood mononuclear cells were used for TCR beta sequencing. The Qiagen DNeasy Blood Extraction Kit was used to extract genomic DNA from the blood cell samples. A remark on this clone: Its antigen specificity is not known. No base quality information exists; no much larger clone differs at one position.

The paper as a whole reports these results and caveats: In the study, around 160 TCR beta chains were listed as associated with cytomegalovirus. A few of the identified cytomegalovirus-associated TCR beta chains were confirmed in vitro to be specific for cytomegalovirus antigens. Broadly in line with IMGT annotations, most TCR beta V segments showed up in productive rearrangements about 87% or about 30% of the time in an earlier analysis of under 700 of the donors. Some IMGT-functional V segments, including TRBV6-2 and TRBV6-3, could not be distinguished by the 87-base-pair reads and were therefore excluded. The authors suggested that the approach could potentially be generalized to other disease states and immunological phenotypes. Across donors, most TCR sequences were observed very rarely, whereas some public TCRs were present in many individuals. Specific HLA alleles were associated with more than 15,000 TCR beta sequences at a false discovery rate of 0.05 in a later analysis. Compared with equally common non-associated chains, HLA-associated TCR beta chains in a later analysis were more clonally expanded and had lower generation probabilities. Several of the top co-occurrence clusters appeared to be linked to parvovirus B19, influenza, CMV and Epstein-Barr virus, according to a later analysis. A further reported finding was that TCR beta sequences accurately predicted the HLA-A and HLA-B alleles for most subjects in the first cohort. A later genetic analysis reported fewer N-insertions in productive TCRs among donors in an Asian-associated ancestry cluster than the roughly 670-donor mean. The sequencing pipeline was judged likely to have produced a cluster of highly shared sequence variants as a technical artifact. A later genetic analysis associated a missense DCLRE1C variant with V-gene and J-gene trimming of TCR beta chains, and an independent cohort replicated the association. The only immune exposure information available for the cohort was CMV serostatus. Only TCR beta chains were sequenced in this cohort, and the absence of alpha or paired-chain data limited detectable features. When HLA alleles, especially DR and DQ, strongly co-occurred, TCR associations were difficult to assign to individual alleles. Correlated functional status among segregating V segments might reflect linkage disequilibrium, but an unknown experimental factor could not be ruled out. A later analysis found that most CMV-associated TCR beta chains appeared HLA-restricted, with HLA associations seemingly driven largely by CMV exposure. The classifier was reported to diagnose cytomegalovirus status with high specificity and sensitivity in both the original and validation cohorts. Presence/absence analyses assumed roughly uniform sequencing depth across donors, an assumption that may not hold. Because HLA typing was unavailable for some donors at each locus, only the typed subset was used in association tests. In a later analysis, TCR association rates were found to vary across HLA loci, with the most associated TCRs seen for DRB1 alleles and the fewest for HLA-C alleles. The earlier analysis of approximately 590 of the donors excluded 15 to 20 rarely observed V segments, including chromosome 9 orphons, because counts were too low.

The germline V and J ends show losses of 6 bases and 4 bases respectively, and no gene match explains 5 bases of the junction. The germline V gene encodes CDR1 MNHNY and CDR2 SVGAGI (reference sequence). Measured from the cysteine to the phenylalanine, the CDR3 is 14 residues long. Left in the record is the CDR3 DNA by itself, 42 bases read in frame from the first base. The clonotype comes from a female donor in good health and CMV-seronegative. This chain is built from TRBV6-6 and TRBJ2-3; a stretch of 9 junction bases matches TRBD2. Input material: PBMCs. CDR3 sequence: CASRPGLAADTQYF. The sequence in DNA is TGTGCCAGCAGACCGGGACTAGCTGCAGATACGCAGTATTTT.